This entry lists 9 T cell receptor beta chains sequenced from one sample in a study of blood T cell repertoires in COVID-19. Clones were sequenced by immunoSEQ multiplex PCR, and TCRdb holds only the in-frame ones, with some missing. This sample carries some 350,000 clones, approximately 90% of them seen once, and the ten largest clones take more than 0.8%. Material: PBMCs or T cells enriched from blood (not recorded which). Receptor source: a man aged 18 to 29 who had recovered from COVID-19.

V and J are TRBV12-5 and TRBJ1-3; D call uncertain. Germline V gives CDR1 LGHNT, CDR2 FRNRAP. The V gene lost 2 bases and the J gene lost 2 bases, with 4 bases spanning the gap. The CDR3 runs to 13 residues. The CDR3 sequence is CASGLLTGNTIYF. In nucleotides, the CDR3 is TGTGCTAGTGGTTTGCTAACTGGAAACACCATATATTTT.

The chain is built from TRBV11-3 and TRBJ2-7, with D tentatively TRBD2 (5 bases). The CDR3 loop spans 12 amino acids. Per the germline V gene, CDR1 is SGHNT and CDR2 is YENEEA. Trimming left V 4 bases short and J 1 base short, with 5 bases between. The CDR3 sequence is CASSSGSYEQYF. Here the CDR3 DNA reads TGTGCCAGCAGCTCGGGATCCTACGAGCAGTACTTC.

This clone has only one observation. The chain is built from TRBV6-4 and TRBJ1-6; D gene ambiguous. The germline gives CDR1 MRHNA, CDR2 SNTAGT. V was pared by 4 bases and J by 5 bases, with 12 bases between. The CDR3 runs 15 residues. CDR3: CASSARAEDNSPLHF. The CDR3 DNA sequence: TGTGCCAGCAGTGCCCGGGCGGAGGATAATTCACCCCTCCACTTT.

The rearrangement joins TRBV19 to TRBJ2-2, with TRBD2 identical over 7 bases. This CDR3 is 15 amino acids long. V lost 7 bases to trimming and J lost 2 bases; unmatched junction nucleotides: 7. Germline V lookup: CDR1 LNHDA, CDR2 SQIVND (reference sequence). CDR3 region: CASTLGGFNTGELFF. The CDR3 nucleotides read TGTGCCAGTACCCTGGGAGGGTTCAACACCGGGGAGCTGTTTTTT.

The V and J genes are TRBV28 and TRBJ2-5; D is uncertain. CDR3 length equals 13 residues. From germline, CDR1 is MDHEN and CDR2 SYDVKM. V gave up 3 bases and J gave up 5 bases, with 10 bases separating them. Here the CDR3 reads CASSFQVLETQYF. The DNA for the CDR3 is TGTGCCAGCAGTTTCCAGGTTCTCGAGACCCAGTACTTC.

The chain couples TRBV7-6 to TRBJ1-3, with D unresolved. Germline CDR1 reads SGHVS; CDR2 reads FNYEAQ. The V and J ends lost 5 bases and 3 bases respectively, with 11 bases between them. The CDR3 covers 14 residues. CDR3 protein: CASSPAPIGNTIYF. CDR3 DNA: TGTGCCAGCAGCCCTGCGCCTATTGGAAACACCATATATTTT.

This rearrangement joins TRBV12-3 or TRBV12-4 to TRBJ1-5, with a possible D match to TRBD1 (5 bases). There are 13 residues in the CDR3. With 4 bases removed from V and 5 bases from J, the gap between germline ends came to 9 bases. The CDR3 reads CASSSGVDQPQHF. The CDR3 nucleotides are TGTGCCAGCAGTTCGGGGGTTGATCAGCCCCAGCATTTT.

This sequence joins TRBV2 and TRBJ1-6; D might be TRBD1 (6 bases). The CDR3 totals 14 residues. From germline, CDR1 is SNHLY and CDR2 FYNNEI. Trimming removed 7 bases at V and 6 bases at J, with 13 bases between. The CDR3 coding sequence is TGTGCCAGCATAATTGCAGGGGCTAATTCACCCCTCCACTTT. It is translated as CASIIAGANSPLHF.

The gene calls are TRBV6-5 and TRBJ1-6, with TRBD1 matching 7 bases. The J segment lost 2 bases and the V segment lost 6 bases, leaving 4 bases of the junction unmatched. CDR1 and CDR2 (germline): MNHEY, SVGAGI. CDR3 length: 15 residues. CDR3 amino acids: CASRQGIPYNSPLHF. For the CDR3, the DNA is TGTGCCAGCAGACAGGGGATCCCCTATAATTCACCCCTCCACTTT.